A single sample is the source of the 23 T cell receptor beta chains below, sequenced in a study of Ad26.COV2.S vaccination and SARS-CoV-2 variants. Method: immunoSEQ multiplex PCR; TCRdb's copy keeps in-frame clones and lacks some. The sample lists some 400,000 clones; 75% to 90% were seen once. Treatment specified: about 20 received Ad26.COV2.S at low or high dose, single or two shots; roughly 5 received placebo; per-sample allocation not given. Day 63 after the first vaccine or placebo injection was the time point for sampling. This material consisted of peripheral blood, taken in a trial of Ad26.COV2.S vaccine versus placebo. The receptor set was obtained from a person between 18 and 60 years old who received the Ad26.COV2.S COVID-19 vaccine or a placebo.

The chain combines TRBV24-1 with TRBJ2-7, with D tentatively TRBD1 (6 bases). Trimming took 2 bases from V and 7 from J, leaving 23 bases between them. The CDR3 runs to 17 residues. CDR1 KGHDR and CDR2 SFDVKD come from the germline V gene. The chain's CDR3 is CATSDSDRGAIQGEQYF. For the CDR3, the DNA is TGTGCCACCAGTGATTCGGATAGGGGTGCCATCCAGGGGGAGCAGTACTTC.

V gene TRBV29-1 combines with J gene TRBJ2-3; possible D gene TRBD2, 6 bases. V shed 2 bases and J shed 0 bases, with 9 bases lying between them. CDR1 is SQVTM, CDR2 ANQGSEA, per germline. The CDR3 has 14 amino acids. The CDR3 bases are TGCAGCGTTGAAAGCCTAGCGAGCACAGATACGCAGTATTTT. As protein: CSVESLASTDTQYF.

CDR3 DNA sequence: TGTGCCAGCAGCCTTAAATCCTACGGACAGGCGAAGAGGGGGGGTGAGCAGTTCTTC. Protein: CASSLKSYGQAKRGGEQFF. The chain recombines TRBV27 with TRBJ2-1; D tentatively reads TRBD1 or TRBD2 (7 bases each). CDR3 length: 19 amino acids. The ends were cut back, 6 bases at V and 9 bases at J, with 33 bases in the middle. Germline-derived CDR1 and CDR2 are MNHEY and SMNVEV (reference sequence).

The CDR3, as DNA: TGTGCCATCAGCACCGACAGAGGAGACACTGAAGCTTTCTTT. Amino acid sequence: CAISTDRGDTEAFF. The gene calls are TRBV10-3 and TRBJ1-1, with D maybe TRBD1 (5 bases). CDR1 is ENHRY and CDR2 is SYGVKD in the germline V gene. V was cut by 6 bases and J by 3 bases, with 14 bases left in between. The CDR3 runs 14 residues.

Here the CDR3 reads CASSVEVQGRNTIYF. As DNA, the CDR3 is TGTGCCAGCAGCGTAGAAGTACAGGGAAGAAACACCATATATTTT. The J gene is TRBJ1-3, the V gene TRBV9; maybe TRBD1 (6 bases). Trimming left V 0 bases short and J 5 bases short, with 12 bases between. The CDR3 has 15 residues. Looked up from germline, CDR1 is SGDLS and CDR2 is YYNGEE.

This clone was counted a single time. The chain carries TRBV5-1 and TRBJ1-2, with 8 bases matching TRBD1. The CDR3 is made up of 15 amino acids. Germline V lookup: CDR1 SGHRS, CDR2 YFSETQ. V dropped 4 bases and J dropped 5; count of bases not matched to a gene: 10. The CDR3 DNA sequence: TGCGCCAGCAGCCCACAGGGGGACCCGGGGTATGGCTACACCTTC. Translating gives CASSPQGDPGYGYTF.

V and J are TRBV24-1 and TRBJ1-2; a possible D gene is TRBD1 (5 bases). The V end was cut by 6 bases, the J end by 4 bases, with 23 bases between. The CDR3 consists of 17 residues. CDR1 and CDR2 (germline): KGHDR, SFDVKD. The CDR3 DNA follows: TGTGCCACCAGTTGGACCGGGACCAGTATCCATGTCTATGGCTACACCTTC. Translating it yields CATSWTGTSIHVYGYTF.

The chain is built from TRBV6-6 and TRBJ1-1; D is undetermined. The CDR3 contains 12 residues. Germline loops: CDR1 MNHNY, CDR2 SVGAGI (reference sequence). Between the trimmed V and J ends, which lost 4 bases and 0 bases, there was a span of 3 bases. In DNA form, the CDR3 reads TGTGCCAGCAGTTTGGTGAACACTGAAGCTTTCTTT. Translating it yields CASSLVNTEAFF.

V gene TRBV14 combines with J gene TRBJ2-7, with D perhaps matching TRBD1 (6 bases). Germline V gene data show CDR1 as SGHDN and CDR2 as FVKESK. The V end lost 2 bases, the J end lost 2 bases, and 22 bases lay between the germline ends. This CDR3 has 18 amino acids. CDR3 loop: CASSQRKVIGTNTYEQYF. CDR3 coding DNA: TGTGCCAGCAGCCAACGAAAGGTCATCGGGACAAATACCTACGAGCAGTACTTC.

This clone was picked up one time. The CDR3: CASSPESTFYEQYF. The CDR3 DNA is TGTGCCAGCAGTCCAGAGTCAACTTTCTACGAGCAGTACTTC. This chain joins TRBV6-5 and TRBJ2-7; no reliable D call. The CDR3 totals 14 residues. Germline V gives CDR1 MNHEY, CDR2 SVGAGI. V was shortened by 5 bases and J by 3 bases, with 14 bases between the two germline ends.

The chain joins TRBV7-8 to TRBJ2-1, with unresolved D. The CDR3 loop spans 15 amino acids. Trimming removed 2 bases from V and 9 bases from J, with 17 bases in between. Germline V gene sequence: CDR1 SGHVS, CDR2 FQNEAQ. In DNA form, the CDR3 reads TGTGCCAGCAGCTTATGGATGGCCTCGGGCGGTGAGCAGTTCTTC. Its protein product is CASSLWMASGGEQFF.

This clone was observed once. The genes are TRBV5-1 and TRBJ2-5, with a tentative D call TRBD1 (6 bases). The V end was cut by 4 bases, the J end by 7 bases, with 20 bases between. Germline V gives CDR1 SGHRS, CDR2 YFSETQ. This CDR3 contains 15 residues. CDR3 DNA sequence: TGCGCCAGCAGCCCGGCTGAGGGGGTAGAAGGGACCCAGTACTTC. The encoded protein is CASSPAEGVEGTQYF.

The chain links TRBV5-1 to TRBJ2-7; TRBD1 is a possible D gene (6 bases). This CDR3 is 13 amino acids long. V lost 7 bases and J 6 bases, leaving 17 bases between the germline ends. The germline V gene encodes CDR1 SGHRS and CDR2 YFSETQ. CDR3 sequence reads: CASQGNQFAEQYF. DNA for the CDR3: TGCGCCAGCCAGGGGAATCAGTTCGCCGAGCAGTACTTC. Full variable domain (remainder filled in from reference TRBV5-1 and TRBJ2-7): KAGVTQTPRYLIKTRGQQVTLSCSPISGHRSVSWYQQTPGQGLQFLFEYFSETQRNKGNFPGRFSGRQFSNSRSEMNVSTLELGDSALYLCASQGNQFAEQYFGPGTRLTVT.

The chain is built from TRBV5-1 and TRBJ2-7; D remains ambiguous. Germline CDR1 reads SGHRS; CDR2 reads YFSETQ. V lost 4 bases, J lost 6 bases, and 11 bases lay in between. The CDR3 extends over 12 amino acids. The CDR3 coding sequence is TGCGCCAGCAGCACCGGAGCCGGCGAGCAGTACTTC. Its protein product is CASSTGAGEQYF.

The chain couples TRBV15 to TRBJ2-5; TRBD2 might be the D (5 bases). In germline, CDR1 is LNHNV, CDR2 YYDKDF (reference sequence). The length of the CDR3 is 16 residues. V was clipped by 2 bases and J by 5 bases, with 18 bases between them. In DNA form, the CDR3 reads TGTGCCACCAGCAGAAGCGGAAGGGCCTTAAAGGAGACCCAGTACTTC. Its translation is CATSRSGRALKETQYF.

CDR3 nucleotides: TGTGCCTGGAGGTGGTGGGGACTAGCGGGAGCGTTAAGTGAGCAGTTCTTC. Its protein is CAWRWWGLAGALSEQFF. The genes are TRBV30 and TRBJ2-1; TRBD2 matches 14 bases. V dropped 3 bases and J dropped 9; count of bases not matched to a gene: 13. Looked up from germline, CDR1 is GTSNPN and CDR2 is SVGIG (reference sequence). The CDR3 covers 17 residues.

The genes are TRBV4-1 and TRBJ1-1, with no clear D. CDR3 length equals 13 residues. The V and J ends lost 3 bases and 1 base respectively, with 6 bases between them. Germline CDR1 and CDR2: MGHRA and YSYEKL. The CDR3 DNA reads TGCGCCAGCAGCCAGGCAGCGAACACTGAAGCTTTCTTT. Translating it yields CASSQAANTEAFF.

This chain connects TRBV7-9 to TRBJ1-5; tentative D call: TRBD1 (6 bases). Trimming stripped 3 bases from V and 7 bases from J, with 16 bases between. The germline V gene encodes CDR1 SEHNR and CDR2 FQNEAQ (reference sequence). The CDR3 totals 15 residues. The CDR3: CASSFTGGGEQPQHF. The DNA for the CDR3 is TGTGCCAGCAGCTTCACTGGGGGCGGGGAGCAGCCCCAGCATTTT.

V is TRBV30 and J is TRBJ1-2; D possibly corresponds to TRBD1 (5 bases). CDR3 length: 16 amino acids. Germline V gene sequence: CDR1 GTSNPN, CDR2 SVGIG (reference sequence). V gave up 2 bases and J gave up 7 bases, with 23 bases separating them. The CDR3 DNA is TGTGCCTGGAGTTCCTACCTGGGGGGGGAGGATGGTGGCTACACCTTC. Residues: CAWSSYLGGEDGGYTF.

The chain combines TRBV19 with TRBJ2-2; 9 nucleotides line up with TRBD2. CDR3 size: 18 residues. The germline gives CDR1 LNHDA, CDR2 SQIVND (reference sequence). The trim removed 7 bases at V and 0 bases at J, leaving 12 bases unmatched. The CDR3 reads CASNRYSGGFANTGELFF. Here the CDR3 DNA reads TGTGCCAGTAATCGATATAGCGGGGGTTTCGCGAACACCGGGGAGCTGTTTTTT. Together with reference TRBV19 and TRBJ2-2, the CDR3 gives the full variable domain: DGGITQSPKYLFRKEGQNVTLSCEQNLNHDAMYWYRQDPGQGLRLIYYSQIVNDFQKGDIAEGYSVSREKKESFPLTVTSAQKNPTAFYLCASNRYSGGFANTGELFFGEGSRLTVL.

This sequence joins TRBV7-2 and TRBJ2-5, with TRBD2 identical over 9 bases. The CDR3 runs 17 residues. The J segment lost 2 bases and the V segment lost 4 bases, leaving 11 bases of the junction unmatched. Per the germline V gene, CDR1 is SGHTA and CDR2 is FQGNSA. DNA for the CDR3: TGTGCCAGCAGCTCTAATCCCCTAGCGGGGTTACAAGAGACCCAGTACTTC. Translating it yields CASSSNPLAGLQETQYF.

The V gene is TRBV6-1, the J gene TRBJ2-3; maybe TRBD2 (5 bases). Trimming took 4 bases from V and 2 from J, leaving 16 bases between them. In germline, CDR1 is MNHNS, CDR2 SASEGT. This CDR3 spans 16 amino acids. DNA of the CDR3: TGTGCCAGCAGTGGCCTCGAGGGAAGGATCACAGATACGCAGTATTTT. It yields the protein CASSGLEGRITDTQYF.

The chain links TRBV30 to TRBJ2-1, with TRBD2 identical over 11 bases. Losses at the gene ends were 3 bases for V and 4 bases for J; bases not matched to a gene: 8. The CDR3 covers 16 residues. Germline V gene data show CDR1 as GTSNPN and CDR2 as SVGIG (reference sequence). Here the CDR3 reads CAWRGASGRSYNEQFF. CDR3 bases: TGTGCCTGGAGGGGGGCTAGCGGGAGGAGTTACAATGAGCAGTTCTTC.